This T cell receptor (beta chain) was sequenced for a study of cytomegalovirus exposure and HLA in healthy donors. Study details: Out of 170 million or so T cells, an earlier analysis found about 120 million unique TCR beta sequences in total.

Overall study results and limits: Reports credit the classifier with highly specific, highly sensitive diagnosis of cytomegalovirus status.

As for this clone: The antigen remains undetermined.

The germline V gene encodes CDR1 MRHNA and CDR2 SNTAGT. This CDR3 has 13 residues. The V gene lost 4 bases and the J gene lost 8 bases, with 13 bases spanning the gap. The PCR made use of 60 Vbeta and 13 Jbeta primers. Sequencing was performed with immunoSEQ multiplex PCR; in TCRdb, only in-frame clones are kept and a portion is missing. There are roughly 130,000 clones in the sample; less than 85% occur only once, and 1% lies in the top ten. This sequence originates from a man in his forties or fifties in good health and CMV-seronegative. V and J are TRBV6-4 and TRBJ2-3; D possibly corresponds to TRBD2 (5 bases). Sequenced material: PBMCs. The CDR3 protein is CASSVGLSGTQYF. The CDR3 region has the DNA TGTGCCAGCAGTGTCGGGCTCAGCGGTACGCAGTATTTT.